These 29 T cell receptor beta chains were sequenced from one sample in a study of CD8 T cells in Susac syndrome. A quantity of roughly 0.5 to 1 ug RNA underwent reverse transcription using random hexamers. TCRdb processed the immunoSEQ multiplex PCR reads anew with MiXCR; each CDR3 protein has one entry. The data contain around 20,000 distinct CDR3 sequences, roughly 96% of them singletons. Material: CD8+ T cells from PBMCs. These receptor sequences come from a human donor in good health.

CDR3: CASSFRLAYDEQFF. CDR3 coding DNA: TGTGCCAGCAGCTTCCGACTAGCGTACGATGAGCAGTTCTTC. The chain joins TRBV7-6 to TRBJ2-1, with 8 bases identical to TRBD2. J was trimmed by 8 bases and V by 3 bases; bases with no gene match: 6. From germline, CDR1 is SGHVS and CDR2 FNYEAQ. The CDR3 is made up of 14 amino acids.

This clonotype was counted only a few times. V gene TRBV4-3 combines with J gene TRBJ1-1; possible D gene TRBD1, 6 bases. The CDR3 has 18 residues. With 2 bases removed from V and 1 base from J, the gap between germline ends came to 20 bases. Germline CDR1 and CDR2: LGHNA and YSLEER. The chain's CDR3 is CASSQYYFSGTPNTEAFF. In DNA form, the CDR3 reads TGCGCCAGCAGCCAATACTACTTTTCCGGGACACCGAACACTGAAGCTTTCTTT.

V gene TRBV5-4 combines with J gene TRBJ2-2; possible D gene TRBD2, 5 bases. This CDR3 region has 12 residues. From germline, CDR1 is SGHNT and CDR2 YYREEE (reference sequence). V gave up 3 bases and J gave up 8 bases, with 8 bases separating them. Here the CDR3 DNA reads TGTGCCAGCAGCTCGGAGGCTGGGGAGCTGTTTTTT. Translation gives CASSSEAGELFF.

The chain has TRBV7-8 and TRBJ2-1; D uncertain. The CDR3 has 12 amino acids. Trimming took 2 bases from V and 7 from J, leaving 6 bases between them. Germline V gives CDR1 SGHVS, CDR2 FQNEAQ. CDR3 sequence: CASSLTSNEQFF. As DNA, the CDR3 is TGTGCCAGCAGCTTAACCTCAAATGAGCAGTTCTTC.

The chain uses TRBV4-2 and TRBJ2-1; D not resolved. Germline V gene sequence: CDR1 LGHNA, CDR2 YNFKEQ. CDR3 size: 14 residues. V gave up 3 bases and J gave up 0 bases, with 6 bases separating them. In DNA, the CDR3 is TGTGCCAGCAGCCACTCGAGCTCCTACAATGAGCAGTTCTTC. Encoded protein: CASSHSSSYNEQFF.

The chain couples TRBV27 to TRBJ2-1; D might be TRBD1 or TRBD2, each matching 5 bases. With 5 bases removed from V and 0 bases from J, the gap between germline ends came to 11 bases. CDR3 length equals 15 residues. The germline V gene has CDR1 MNHEY and CDR2 SMNVEV (reference sequence). The DNA for the CDR3 is TGTGCCAGCAGTCCCTGGGGGAGCTCCTACAATGAGCAGTTCTTC. Amino acid sequence: CASSPWGSSYNEQFF.

This chain connects TRBV3-1 to TRBJ1-5; D unclear. Germline CDR1 LGHDT, CDR2 YNNKEL (reference sequence). V lost 0 bases to trimming and J lost 1 base, with 4 bases between them. This CDR3 has 14 amino acids. CDR3 residues: CASSQEGSNQPQHF. For the CDR3, the DNA is TGTGCCAGCAGCCAAGAGGGAAGCAATCAGCCCCAGCATTTT. Supplemented by reference TRBV3-1 and TRBJ1-5, the full variable domain reads DTAVSQTPKYLVTQMGNDKSIKCEQNLGHDTMYWYKQDSKKFLKIMFSYNNKELIINETVPNRFSPKSPDKAHLNLHINSLELGDSAVYFCASSQEGSNQPQHFGDGTRLSIL.

The V and J genes are TRBV29-1 and TRBJ2-1; TRBD2 matches at 9 bases. This CDR3 has 14 residues. J lost 5 bases, V lost 7 bases, and 9 bases had no gene match. The germline V gene encodes CDR1 SQVTM and CDR2 ANQGSEA. Written as DNA, the CDR3 is TGCAGCGGCACGTCACTAGCGGGCAACAATGAGCAGTTCTTC. The encoded protein is CSGTSLAGNNEQFF.

The CDR3 region has the DNA TGTGCCAGCAGCCAAGAACTAGCGGGAGGGCCTTTTTACAATGAGCAGTTCTTC. This sequence encodes CASSQELAGGPFYNEQFF. The rearrangement uses TRBV14 and TRBJ2-1, with 13 nucleotides matching TRBD2. V shed 0 bases and J 4 bases; nucleotides not matched to a gene: 6. Germline CDR1 reads SGHDN; CDR2 reads FVKESK. CDR3 length equals 18 residues.

This sequence joins TRBV6-5 and TRBJ2-7; maybe TRBD2 (6 bases). Germline lookup yields CDR1 MNHEY and CDR2 SVGAGI. Trimming shortened V by 2 bases and J by 6 bases, and 14 bases separated the two germline ends. This CDR3 is built from 14 residues. DNA of the CDR3: TGTGCCAGCAGTTACGACGGACTACTCGGCGAGCAGTACTTC. Translated, it gives CASSYDGLLGEQYF.

This chain joins TRBV4-3 and TRBJ2-1; maybe TRBD1 (6 bases). CDR3 length equals 16 residues. The germline V gene has CDR1 LGHNA and CDR2 YSLEER. The V end was cut by 4 bases, the J end by 0 bases, with 13 bases between. The CDR3 DNA reads as TGCGCCAGCAGCCTACTCACAGGGAGCTCCTACAATGAGCAGTTCTTC. Translated, it gives CASSLLTGSSYNEQFF.

The chain combines TRBV20-1 with TRBJ1-1, with D perhaps matching TRBD1 (5 bases). CDR1 is DFQATT, CDR2 SNEGSKA, per germline (reference sequence). The V gene lost 7 bases and the J gene lost 3 bases, with 21 bases spanning the gap. The CDR3 is 15 residues long. CDR3 nucleotide sequence: TGCAGTGTCCCGGGGGGGGAAGTAGCGGACACTGAAGCTTTCTTT. Translated: CSVPGGEVADTEAFF.

The V and J genes are TRBV29-1 and TRBJ2-7, with no clear D. This CDR3 region has 12 residues. CDR1 SQVTM and CDR2 ANQGSEA come from the germline V gene. The V end lost 4 bases, the J end lost 1 base, and 8 bases lay between the germline ends. CDR3 amino acids: CSVVGSSYEQYF. The CDR3 DNA is TGCAGCGTTGTAGGGTCATCCTACGAGCAGTACTTC.

In nucleotides, the CDR3 is TGTGCCAGCAGTGAGTCGGGATCCAGCTCCTACGAGCAGTACTTC. This sequence encodes CASSESGSSSYEQYF. This chain joins TRBV6-1 and TRBJ2-7; the D gene is possibly TRBD2 (5 bases). The CDR3 covers 15 residues. Germline V lookup: CDR1 MNHNS, CDR2 SASEGT. V dropped 3 bases and J dropped 0 bases, with 12 bases sitting between them.

J is TRBJ2-2 and V is TRBV24-1, with TRBD2 matching over 9 bases. V was pared by 4 bases and J by 7 bases, with 15 bases of the junction left unmatched. In germline, CDR1 is KGHDR, CDR2 SFDVKD. The length of the CDR3 is 18 residues. The CDR3 coding sequence is TGTGCCACCAGTGACCCCAGATTCAGCGGGAGGAAGGGCGGGGAGCTGTTTTTT. It translates to CATSDPRFSGRKGGELFF.

The V gene is TRBV13, the J gene TRBJ2-5; TRBD1 might be the D (6 bases). Germline lookup yields CDR1 PRHDT and CDR2 FYEKMQ (reference sequence). This CDR3 has 16 amino acids. Trimming stripped 1 base from V and 0 bases from J, with 12 bases between. This CDR3 reads CASSLVQGFNQETQYF. CDR3 coding DNA: TGTGCCAGCAGCTTAGTACAGGGTTTTAACCAAGAGACCCAGTACTTC.

V is TRBV6-6 and J is TRBJ2-5, with 7 bases lining up with TRBD2. CDR1 is MNHNY, CDR2 SVGAGI, per germline (reference sequence). Trimming cost V 6 bases and J 3 bases; bases outside gene matches: 10. This CDR3 has 15 amino acids. CDR3 region: CASRHKEGGKETQYF. CDR3 in DNA: TGTGCCAGCAGGCATAAAGAGGGAGGGAAAGAGACCCAGTACTTC.

CDR3 residues: CASSLAQGAIEAFF. The DNA for the CDR3 is TGCGCCAGCAGCTTGGCACAGGGGGCAATTGAAGCTTTCTTT. The chain carries TRBV5-1 and TRBJ1-1, with 9 bases matching TRBD1. CDR1 is SGHRS, CDR2 YFSETQ, per germline. The CDR3 loop spans 14 amino acids. V was pared by 0 bases and J by 7 bases, with 4 bases of the junction left unmatched.

The rearrangement joins TRBV15 to TRBJ2-2; no clear D gene. Trimming took off 2 bases at V and 1 base at J, with 8 bases between the two ends. The germline gives CDR1 LNHNV, CDR2 YYDKDF (reference sequence). This CDR3 is built from 15 residues. For the CDR3, the DNA is TGTGCCACCAGCAGATTTACGGGGAACACCGGGGAGCTGTTTTTT. This translates into CATSRFTGNTGELFF.

The chain recombines TRBV6-6 with TRBJ1-4; D may be TRBD1 (5 bases). The CDR3 runs 15 residues. The V end lost 1 base, the J end lost 8 bases, and 14 bases lay between the germline ends. The germline gives CDR1 MNHNY, CDR2 SVGAGI (reference sequence). CDR3 loop: CASSYLGAKGEKLFF. The CDR3 region has the DNA TGTGCCAGCAGTTACTTAGGGGCTAAAGGGGAAAAACTGTTTTTT.

The J gene is TRBJ2-1, the V gene TRBV27; D gene unclear. This CDR3 has 16 residues. Trimming took 7 bases from V and 0 from J, leaving 16 bases between them. Germline CDR1 is MNHEY and CDR2 is SMNVEV (reference sequence). This CDR3 reads CASTQAGFSSYNEQFF. DNA of the CDR3: TGTGCCAGCACCCAAGCCGGTTTTAGCTCCTACAATGAGCAGTTCTTC.

The CDR3 nucleotides are TGTGCCAGCAGCGTAGGTGGCGGGAACACCGGGGAGCTGTTTTTT. This encodes CASSVGGGNTGELFF. V usage is TRBV9 and J usage is TRBJ2-2; the D is unclear. The length of the CDR3 is 15 residues. CDR1 is SGDLS and CDR2 is YYNGEE in the germline V gene. Trimming left V 0 bases short and J 1 base short, with 7 bases between.

This sequence joins TRBV10-1 and TRBJ1-5; D remains unclear. The germline V and J ends were trimmed by 3 bases and 2 bases, with 5 bases remaining between them. The CDR3 runs to 13 residues. Germline-derived CDR1 and CDR2 are WNHNN and SYGVQD (reference sequence). CDR3 amino acids: CASSEVGNQPQHF. CDR3 DNA sequence: TGCGCCAGCAGTGAAGTGGGCAATCAGCCCCAGCATTTT.

The chain uses TRBV19 and TRBJ2-7; D is unclear. Germline-derived CDR1 and CDR2 are LNHDA and SQIVND (reference sequence). The V and J ends lost 6 bases and 3 bases respectively, with 15 bases between them. The CDR3 is made up of 14 amino acids. DNA of the CDR3: TGTGCCAGTAGCGGACGCCTTGTAGGCTACGAGCAGTACTTC. Translated: CASSGRLVGYEQYF.

V gene TRBV6-4 combines with J gene TRBJ2-2; D remains ambiguous. The CDR3 contains 13 residues. The germline gives CDR1 MRHNA, CDR2 SNTAGT. The ends were cut back, 2 bases at V and 1 base at J, with 2 bases in the middle. CDR3: CASSDRNTGELFF. DNA of the CDR3: TGTGCCAGCAGTGACAGGAACACCGGGGAGCTGTTTTTT.

The chain has TRBV6-6 and TRBJ1-2; 9 bases are shared with TRBD1. This CDR3 is 13 amino acids long. The germline V gene has CDR1 MNHNY and CDR2 SVGAGI (reference sequence). Trimming cost V 6 bases and J 6 bases; bases outside gene matches: 5. The CDR3 DNA follows: TGTGCCAGCAGGGGACAGGGTTGGGATGGCTACACCTTC. Amino acid sequence: CASRGQGWDGYTF.

The chain has TRBV28 and TRBJ1-1; D call uncertain. Germline V gene sequence: CDR1 MDHEN, CDR2 SYDVKM. V was shortened by 3 bases and J by 4 bases, with 15 bases between the two germline ends. The CDR3 has 15 amino acids. The chain's CDR3 is CASSFRTPAATEAFF. Here the CDR3 DNA reads TGTGCCAGCAGTTTTCGGACCCCGGCGGCCACTGAAGCTTTCTTT.

The chain couples TRBV24-1 to TRBJ2-2; TRBD1 matches at 9 bases. Germline trimming cut 2 bases from V and 5 bases from J; bases unmatched to any gene: 8. From germline, CDR1 is KGHDR and CDR2 SFDVKD. The CDR3 is made up of 17 amino acids. The CDR3 nucleotides read TGTGCCACCAGTGATTGGGCCGGGACAGGGTATACCGGGGAGCTGTTTTTT. Encoded protein: CATSDWAGTGYTGELFF.

V is TRBV4-1 and J is TRBJ2-7; 8 nucleotides align to TRBD1. CDR1 MGHRA and CDR2 YSYEKL come from the germline V gene. The CDR3 is 15 amino acids. Trimming at V came to 3 bases and at J to 5 bases, leaving 9 bases not matched to a gene. This chain's CDR3 is CASSHVDRAGDEQYF. The CDR3 nucleotides are TGCGCCAGCAGCCACGTGGACAGGGCAGGTGACGAGCAGTACTTC.